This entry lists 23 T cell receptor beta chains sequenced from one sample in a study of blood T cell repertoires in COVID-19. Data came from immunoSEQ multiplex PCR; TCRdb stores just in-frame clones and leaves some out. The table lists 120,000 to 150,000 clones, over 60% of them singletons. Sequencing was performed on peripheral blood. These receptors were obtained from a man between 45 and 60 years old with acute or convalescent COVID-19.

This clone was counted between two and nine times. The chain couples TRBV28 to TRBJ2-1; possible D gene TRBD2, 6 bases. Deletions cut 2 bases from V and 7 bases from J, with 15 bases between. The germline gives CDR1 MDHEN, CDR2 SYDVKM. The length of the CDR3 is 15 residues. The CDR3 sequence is CASSLVGGHGNEQFF. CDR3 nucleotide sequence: TGTGCCAGCAGTTTAGTCGGGGGTCATGGGAATGAGCAGTTCTTC. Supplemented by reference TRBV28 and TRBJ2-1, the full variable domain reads DVKVTQSSRYLVKRTGEKVFLECVQDMDHENMFWYRQDPGLGLRLIYFSYDVKMKEKGDIPEGYSVSREKKERFSLILESASTNQTSMYLCASSLVGGHGNEQFFGPGTRLTVL.

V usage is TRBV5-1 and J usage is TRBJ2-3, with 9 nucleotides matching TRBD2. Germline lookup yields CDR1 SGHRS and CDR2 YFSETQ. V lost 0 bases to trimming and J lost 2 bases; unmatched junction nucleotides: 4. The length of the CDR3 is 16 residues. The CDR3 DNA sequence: TGCGCCAGCAGCTTGGGGAGCGGGGGGCCCACAGATACGCAGTATTTT. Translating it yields CASSLGSGGPTDTQYF.

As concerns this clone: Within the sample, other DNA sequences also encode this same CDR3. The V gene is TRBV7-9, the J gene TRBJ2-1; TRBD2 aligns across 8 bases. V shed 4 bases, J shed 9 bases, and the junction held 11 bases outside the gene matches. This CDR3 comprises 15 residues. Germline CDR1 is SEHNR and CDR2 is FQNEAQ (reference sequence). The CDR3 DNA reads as TGTGCCAGCAGCTCGGGACCTCCTGGACTAGCTGAGCAGTTCTTC. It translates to CASSSGPPGLAEQFF.

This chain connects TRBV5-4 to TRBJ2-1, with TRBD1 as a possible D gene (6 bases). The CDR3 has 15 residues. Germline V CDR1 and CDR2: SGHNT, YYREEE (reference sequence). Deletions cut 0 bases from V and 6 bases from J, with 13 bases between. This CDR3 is CASSLGGQGSNEQFF. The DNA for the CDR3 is TGTGCCAGCAGCTTGGGGGGGCAGGGAAGCAATGAGCAGTTCTTC.

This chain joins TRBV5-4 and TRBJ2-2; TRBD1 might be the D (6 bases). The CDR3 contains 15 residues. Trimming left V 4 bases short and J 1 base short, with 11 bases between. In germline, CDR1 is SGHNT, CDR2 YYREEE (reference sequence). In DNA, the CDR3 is TGTGCCAGCAGCGCGGACAGAAAGAACACCGGGGAGCTGTTTTTT. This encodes CASSADRKNTGELFF.

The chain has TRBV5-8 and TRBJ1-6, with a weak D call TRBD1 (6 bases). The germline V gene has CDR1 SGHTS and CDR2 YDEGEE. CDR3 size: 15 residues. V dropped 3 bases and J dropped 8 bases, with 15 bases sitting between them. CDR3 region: CASSSSGTSDSPLHF. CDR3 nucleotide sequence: TGTGCCAGCAGCTCAAGCGGGACATCCGATTCACCCCTCCACTTT.

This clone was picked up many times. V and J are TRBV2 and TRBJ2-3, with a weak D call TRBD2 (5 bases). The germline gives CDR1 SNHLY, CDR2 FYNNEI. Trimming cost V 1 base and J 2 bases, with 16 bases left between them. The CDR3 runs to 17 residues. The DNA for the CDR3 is TGTGCCAGCAGTGAAGGGTTTGGAGACTATTCCACAGATACGCAGTATTTT. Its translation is CASSEGFGDYSTDTQYF.

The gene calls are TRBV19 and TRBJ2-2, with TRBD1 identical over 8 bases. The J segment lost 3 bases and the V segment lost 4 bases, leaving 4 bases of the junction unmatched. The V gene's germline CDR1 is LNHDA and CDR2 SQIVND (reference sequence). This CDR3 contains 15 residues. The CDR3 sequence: CASSTGGADTGELFF. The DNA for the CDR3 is TGTGCCAGTAGTACAGGGGGCGCGGACACCGGGGAGCTGTTTTTT.

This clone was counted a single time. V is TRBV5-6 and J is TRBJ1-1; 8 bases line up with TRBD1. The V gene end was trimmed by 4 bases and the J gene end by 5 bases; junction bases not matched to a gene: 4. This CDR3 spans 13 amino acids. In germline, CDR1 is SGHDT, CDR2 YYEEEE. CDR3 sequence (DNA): TGTGCCAGCAGCGGACAGGGTTTGACTGAAGCTTTCTTT. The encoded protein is CASSGQGLTEAFF.

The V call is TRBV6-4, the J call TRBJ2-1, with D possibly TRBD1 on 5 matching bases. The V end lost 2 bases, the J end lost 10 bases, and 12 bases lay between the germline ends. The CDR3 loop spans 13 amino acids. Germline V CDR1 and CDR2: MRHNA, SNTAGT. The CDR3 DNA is TGTGCCAGCAGTGACGTTCAGGGAAACGAGCAGTTCTTC. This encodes CASSDVQGNEQFF.

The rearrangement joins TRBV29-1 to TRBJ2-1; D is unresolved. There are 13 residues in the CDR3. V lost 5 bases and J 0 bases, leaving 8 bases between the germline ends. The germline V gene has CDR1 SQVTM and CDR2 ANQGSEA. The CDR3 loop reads CSVSETSYNEQFF. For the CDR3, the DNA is TGCAGCGTTTCGGAGACCTCCTACAATGAGCAGTTCTTC.

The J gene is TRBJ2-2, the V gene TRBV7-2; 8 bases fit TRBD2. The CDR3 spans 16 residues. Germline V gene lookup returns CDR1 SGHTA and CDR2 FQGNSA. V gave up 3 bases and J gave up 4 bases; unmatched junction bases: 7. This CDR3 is CASSLFSTSGTGELFF. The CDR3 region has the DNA TGTGCCAGCAGCTTGTTTTCTACTAGCGGCACCGGGGAGCTGTTTTTT.

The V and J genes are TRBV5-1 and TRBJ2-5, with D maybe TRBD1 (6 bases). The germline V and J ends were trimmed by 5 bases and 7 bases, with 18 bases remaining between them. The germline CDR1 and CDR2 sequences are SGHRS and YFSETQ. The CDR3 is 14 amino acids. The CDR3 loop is CASSVAQGSGTQYF. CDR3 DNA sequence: TGCGCCAGCAGTGTAGCCCAGGGGAGCGGGACCCAGTACTTC.

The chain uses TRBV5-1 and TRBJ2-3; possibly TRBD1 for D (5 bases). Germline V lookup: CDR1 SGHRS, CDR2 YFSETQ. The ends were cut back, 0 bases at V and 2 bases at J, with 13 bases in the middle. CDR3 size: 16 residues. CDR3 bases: TGCGCCAGCAGCTTGGATGGGGCGGCAGACACAGATACGCAGTATTTT. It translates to CASSLDGAADTDTQYF.

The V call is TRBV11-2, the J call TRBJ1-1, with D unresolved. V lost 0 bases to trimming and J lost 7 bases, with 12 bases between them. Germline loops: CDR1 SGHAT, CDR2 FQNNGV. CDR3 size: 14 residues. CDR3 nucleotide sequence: TGTGCCAGCAGCTTAGATCTATCCGGGTATGAAGCTTTCTTT. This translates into CASSLDLSGYEAFF.

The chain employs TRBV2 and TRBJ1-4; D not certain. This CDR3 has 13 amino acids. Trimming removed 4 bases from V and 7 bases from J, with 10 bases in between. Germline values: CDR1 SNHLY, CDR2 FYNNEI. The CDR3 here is CASSGGLLEKLFF. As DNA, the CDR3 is TGTGCCAGCAGTGGAGGTCTGCTTGAAAAACTGTTTTTT.

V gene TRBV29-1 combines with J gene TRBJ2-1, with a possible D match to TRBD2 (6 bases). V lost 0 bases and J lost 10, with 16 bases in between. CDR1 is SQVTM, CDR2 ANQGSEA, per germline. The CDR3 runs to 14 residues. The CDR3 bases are TGCAGCGTTGAAGATCCAGCTAGCGAGGGGGAGCAGTTCTTC. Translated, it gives CSVEDPASEGEQFF.

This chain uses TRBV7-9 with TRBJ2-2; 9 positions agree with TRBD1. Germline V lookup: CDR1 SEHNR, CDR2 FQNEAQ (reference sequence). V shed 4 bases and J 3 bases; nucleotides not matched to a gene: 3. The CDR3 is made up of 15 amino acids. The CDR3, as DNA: TGTGCCAGCAGCTGGACAGGGGTCGACACCGGGGAGCTGTTTTTT. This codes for CASSWTGVDTGELFF. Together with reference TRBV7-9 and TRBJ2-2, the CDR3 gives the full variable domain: DTGVSQNPRHKITKRGQNVTFRCDPISEHNRLYWYRQTLGQGPEFLTYFQNEAQLEKSRLLSDRFSAERPKGSFSTLEIQRTEQGDSAMYLCASSWTGVDTGELFFGEGSRLTVL.

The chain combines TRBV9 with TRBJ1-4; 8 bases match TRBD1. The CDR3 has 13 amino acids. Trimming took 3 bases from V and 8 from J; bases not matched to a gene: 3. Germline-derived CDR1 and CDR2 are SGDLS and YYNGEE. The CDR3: CASSADRAEKLFF. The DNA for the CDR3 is TGTGCCAGCAGCGCGGACAGGGCGGAAAAACTGTTTTTT. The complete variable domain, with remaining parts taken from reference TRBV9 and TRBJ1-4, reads DSGVTQTPKHLITATGQRVTLRCSPRSGDLSVYWYQQSLDQGLQFLIQYYNGEERAKGNILERFSAQQFPDLHSELNLSSLELGDSALYFCASSADRAEKLFFGSGTQLSVL.

The CDR3 sequence: CASSEAGGTDTQYF. CDR3 nucleotide sequence: TGTGCCAGCAGTGAAGCGGGCGGCACAGATACGCAGTATTTT. The rearrangement links TRBV6-1 to TRBJ2-3; no clear D. Trimming took 0 bases from V and 1 from J, leaving 5 bases between them. CDR1 MNHNS and CDR2 SASEGT come from the germline V gene. The CDR3 is made up of 14 amino acids.

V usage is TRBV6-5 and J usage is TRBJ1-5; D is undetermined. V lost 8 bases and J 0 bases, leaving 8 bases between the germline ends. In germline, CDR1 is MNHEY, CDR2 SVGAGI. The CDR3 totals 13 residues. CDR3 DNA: TGTGCCAGCCGGAGAGATAGCAATCAGCCCCAGCATTTT. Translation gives CASRRDSNQPQHF.

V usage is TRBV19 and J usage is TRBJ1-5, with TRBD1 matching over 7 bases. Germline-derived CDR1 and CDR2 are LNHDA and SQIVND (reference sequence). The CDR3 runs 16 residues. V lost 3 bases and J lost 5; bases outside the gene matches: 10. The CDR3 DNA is TGTGCCAGTAGTATGAGAACACAGGGGATTGATCAGCCCCAGCATTTT. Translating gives CASSMRTQGIDQPQHF.

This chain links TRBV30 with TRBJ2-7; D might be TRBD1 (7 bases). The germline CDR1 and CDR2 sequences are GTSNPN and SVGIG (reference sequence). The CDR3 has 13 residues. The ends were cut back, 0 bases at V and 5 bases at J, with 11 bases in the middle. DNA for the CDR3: TGTGCCTGGAGTGTCGGAGGGGGCGACGAGCAGTACTTC. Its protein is CAWSVGGGDEQYF.